This T cell receptor (beta chain) appears in the sequencing data of a study of T cells in Graves' hyperthyroidism and ophthalmopathy (dated by TCRdb to the late 2010s). Looking at the study overall: Peripheral blood was collected at initial diagnosis, before any treatment. After blood sampling, hyperthyroidism patients were treated with methimazole at a starting dose of 30 mg daily, and ophthalmopathy patients were treated with high-dose intravenous methylprednisolone. Prospective prediction of ophthalmopathy was tested in an independent validation cohort of about 19 hyperthyroidism patients and around 16 patients who later progressed to ophthalmopathy. TCR Vbeta CDR3 sequencing of 120 to 150 peripheral blood samples (over 40 ophthalmopathy, 75 or so hyperthyroidism and roughly 17 progressor patients) is reported in the paper. In addition, the study compared T-cell repertoires in thyroid tissue and in blood from six Graves' hyperthyroidism patients. The roughly 100 discovery patients were randomly split 7:3 into training and test sets. To identify TCR V-J signatures that set the groups apart, the researchers used a discovery cohort of 90 to 100 patients, made up of some 41 with Graves' ophthalmopathy and about 55 with stable Graves' hyperthyroidism. Study-wide findings and limitations: No statistical method was used to fix the sample size in advance, and group allocation was not hidden from the investigators. In validation, the model predicted progression to ophthalmopathy a median of about 6.5 months before onset, with 65% to 71% sensitivity and just under 75% specificity. Most expanded thyroid clonotypes (frequency above 0.001) were also found in blood, which suggests that blood repertoires may mirror thyroid immune responses. Ophthalmopathy was separated from stable hyperthyroidism by a 13 V-J signature model, with approximately 90% sensitivity and approximately 84% specificity obtained in cross-validation and 80%/75% obtained in testing.

Turning to this clonotype: The specificity of this receptor is unknown. Per-base qualities were not stored, and no clone one base away is much larger.

The TCR beta CDR3 regions were amplified from the RNA transcripts. For the first round of RT-PCR on the TCR CDR3, the HTBI primer set was used together with the Qiagen OneStep RT-PCR kit. Libraries were constructed in a second round of multiplex PCR, after which size selection and purification were performed. Libraries were sequenced paired-end with 100 bp reads on an Illumina HiSeq2000. Under the source paper's analysis protocol: SOAPnuke was used to process the raw data, removing reads that contained adapters or uncalled bases, had a mean Phred below 15, or lacked an exact match to the constant primer or identifier. High-quality paired reads were merged using COPE v1.2.5, and each unique nucleotide sequence was defined as a clonotype. MiTCR v1.1 was used to align the clonotypes against IMGT TRBV, TRBD and TRBJ reference segments. The analysis included only V-J combinations with a frequency above 0.0001, which together covered 99% to 99.2% of the repertoires. A TCS score was defined as the ratio between F50 (clonal expansion) and ExV (chaos), using BLOSUM62-based TCRdist between CDR3 peptides within each V-J. Welch's t-statistics and random forest reduced some 510 V-J features to 13, which were used in a naive Bayes classifier (R e1071). TCRdb reworked the public reads: Q25 trimming with fastp, MiXCR clone assembly, productive beta chains retained. When rows share a CDR3 protein, they turn into one entry using the most common DNA and genes. TCRdb, rather than the study authors, made the V and J calls. The sample data list roughly 170,000 distinct CDR3 sequences, and around 15% of these were observed just once. The ten largest clones represent 25% to 35% of the sample.

Including cysteine and phenylalanine, the CDR3 has 16 amino acids. Kept here is only the CDR3 DNA, which spans 48 bases and is read in frame from base 1. The germline V gene (reference sequence) provides CDR1 MNHEY and CDR2 SMNVEV. V is cut by 2 bases and J by 1 base, and the space between the germline ends is 9 bases. Stable Graves' hyperthyroidism was defined as the absence of progression to ophthalmopathy over 18 months of follow-up. Hyperthyroidism patients were newly diagnosed, with disease duration under 2 months, and aged 18 to 65 years. Patients with uncontrolled infections, other autoimmune diseases, pregnancy or lactation were excluded. Diagnoses were established on the basis of clinical symptoms, serum thyroxine and TRAb, thyroid ultrasound, and orbital computed tomography. Ficoll-Paque density gradient centrifugation was used to isolate PBMCs from around 10 ml of fresh peripheral blood. Total RNA was extracted with Trizol reagent, and quality was checked on an Agilent 2100 Bioanalyzer.

This TCR derives from a woman aged 45 to 65 with Graves' hyperthyroidism. The chain couples TRBV27 to TRBJ1-6, with the D gene too uncertain to name. The sample was blood. Read as DNA, the sequence is TGTGCCAGCAGTTTACTCGGAGGGTCCTATAATTCACCCCTCCACTTT. Its coded protein is CASSLLGGSYNSPLHF.